Following are 19 T cell receptor beta chains from one sample sequenced in a study of OX40 agonist ivuxolimab in advanced cancers. Generated by immunoSEQ multiplex PCR, the TCRdb table keeps only in-frame clones and is missing some. The data contain tens of thousands of clones, roughly nine tenths of them seen just once; the ten biggest clones take up under 3.5%. This specimen was CD4+ or CD8+ T cells sorted from blood, taken in a trial of the OX40 agonist ivuxolimab. The receptors were gathered from an adult with an advanced solid tumor such as melanoma, head and neck, liver or kidney cancer.

The rearrangement uses TRBV5-4 and TRBJ2-1, with TRBD2 matching over 9 bases. Trimming at V came to 2 bases and at J to 8 bases, leaving 11 bases not matched to a gene. Germline CDR1 SGHNT, CDR2 YYREEE (reference sequence). The CDR3 sequence is 16 residues long. The CDR3: CASSFDMREGQDEQFF. DNA of the CDR3: TGTGCCAGCAGCTTTGATATGCGGGAGGGCCAGGATGAGCAGTTCTTC.

The CDR3 region has the DNA TGTGCCAGCAGCTTAAAGTCAGGGGGCAATGAGCAGTTCTTC. Translated: CASSLKSGGNEQFF. The chain is built from TRBV7-3 and TRBJ2-1; 7 bases match TRBD1. V lost 1 base and J lost 6; bases outside the gene matches: 3. There are 14 residues in the CDR3. CDR1 SGHTA and CDR2 FQGTGA come from the germline V gene.

The sample holds one count of this clone. The genes are TRBV19 and TRBJ1-5, with TRBD1 as a possible D gene (5 bases). Germline values: CDR1 LNHDA, CDR2 SQIVND (reference sequence). Deletions cut 0 bases from V and 2 bases from J, with 8 bases between. CDR3 length equals 15 residues. In DNA, the CDR3 is TGTGCCAGTAGTATAGAGGGACTGGGCAATCAGCCCCAGCATTTT. Protein product: CASSIEGLGNQPQHF.

The V call is TRBV6-1, the J call TRBJ2-5; D remains unclear. V was cut by 3 bases and J by 2 bases, with 16 bases left in between. The CDR3 has 16 residues. Germline V gene sequence: CDR1 MNHNS, CDR2 SASEGT. CDR3: CASSDAGRMPQETQYF. The CDR3 DNA follows: TGTGCCAGCAGTGATGCCGGCAGGATGCCTCAAGAGACCCAGTACTTC.

This chain connects TRBV5-6 to TRBJ2-4, with D unresolved. Germline CDR1 is SGHDT and CDR2 is YYEEEE. V was clipped by 6 bases and J by 5 bases, with 9 bases between them. CDR3 length: 12 amino acids. The CDR3: CASTGWENIQYF. The CDR3 DNA sequence: TGTGCCAGCACCGGGTGGGAAAACATTCAGTACTTC.

The V and J genes are TRBV6-5 and TRBJ1-2; D gene uncertain. From germline, CDR1 is MNHEY and CDR2 SVGAGI. The V end lost 0 bases, the J end lost 0 bases, and 8 bases lay between the germline ends. The CDR3 contains 15 residues. CDR3: CASSYSITANYGYTF. In nucleotides, the CDR3 is TGTGCCAGCAGTTACTCGATCACCGCTAACTATGGCTACACCTTC.

The genes are TRBV18 and TRBJ2-5; D possibly corresponds to TRBD2 (5 bases). V lost 0 bases to trimming and J lost 4 bases, with 9 bases between them. In germline, CDR1 is KGHSH, CDR2 LQKENI. The CDR3 is made up of 14 amino acids. As DNA, the CDR3 is TGTGCCAGCTCACCACCTGAGGGTCGAGAGACCCAGTACTTC. It translates to CASSPPEGRETQYF.

This clone was counted only a few times. The chain links TRBV27 to TRBJ2-5, with unresolved D. CDR1 is MNHEY and CDR2 is SMNVEV in the germline V gene (reference sequence). V gave up 0 bases and J gave up 5 bases, with 16 bases separating them. This CDR3 is 16 amino acids long. The CDR3 is CASSLSGPSRTETQYF. The CDR3 nucleotides read TGTGCCAGCAGTTTATCGGGTCCCTCTAGAACGGAGACCCAGTACTTC.

The rearrangement uses TRBV7-6 and TRBJ1-2; possible D gene TRBD1, 6 bases. The CDR3 consists of 15 residues. Germline lookup yields CDR1 SGHVS and CDR2 FNYEAQ. The V end was cut by 4 bases, the J end by 6 bases, with 18 bases between. The CDR3 nucleotides are TGTGCCAGCAGCTCCTCGGTCACGGGGGCTGATGGCTACACCTTC. Encoded protein: CASSSSVTGADGYTF. The entire variable domain, with the rest obtained from reference TRBV7-6 and TRBJ1-2, is as follows: GAGVSQSPRYKVTKRGQDVALRCDPISGHVSLYWYRQALGQGPEFLTYFNYEAQQDKSGLPNDRFSAERPEGSISTLTIQRTEQRDSAMYRCASSSSVTGADGYTFGSGTRLTVV.

The gene calls are TRBV29-1 and TRBJ2-1; D remains ambiguous. The CDR3 consists of 14 residues. Trimming took 5 bases from V and 2 from J, leaving 13 bases between them. The germline CDR1 and CDR2 sequences are SQVTM and ANQGSEA. The CDR3 spells CSVLPTSPYNEQFF. In nucleotides, the CDR3 is TGCAGCGTTCTCCCCACCTCCCCCTACAATGAGCAGTTCTTC.

This chain uses TRBV7-9 with TRBJ1-1; the D is unclear. V lost 5 bases and J 7 bases, leaving 11 bases between the germline ends. The CDR3 totals 12 residues. Germline V gene sequence: CDR1 SEHNR, CDR2 FQNEAQ (reference sequence). In nucleotides, the CDR3 is TGTGCCAGCAGCCCCCCGGCAGGTGAAGCTTTCTTT. Translated: CASSPPAGEAFF.

This clone was recorded only once. This rearrangement joins TRBV5-1 to TRBJ2-1; possibly TRBD1 for D (5 bases). Per the germline V gene, CDR1 is SGHRS and CDR2 is YFSETQ. The CDR3 runs to 13 residues. V lost 4 bases and J lost 8, with 13 bases in between. The CDR3 is CASSQGLRDEQFF. The CDR3, as DNA: TGCGCCAGCAGCCAGGGCCTAAGGGATGAGCAGTTCTTC.

The rearrangement uses TRBV7-2 and TRBJ1-2; D call uncertain. Deletions cut 5 bases from V and 2 bases from J, with 12 bases between. The germline gives CDR1 SGHTA, CDR2 FQGNSA. The length of the CDR3 is 14 residues. The CDR3 loop reads CASSPGAENYGYTF. DNA for the CDR3: TGTGCCAGCAGCCCCGGTGCGGAGAACTATGGCTACACCTTC.

The chain combines TRBV7-9 with TRBJ2-5; D may be TRBD1 (6 bases). The V end was cut by 1 base, the J end by 1 base, with 10 bases between. Germline V lookup: CDR1 SEHNR, CDR2 FQNEAQ (reference sequence). The CDR3 covers 15 residues. The CDR3 nucleotides are TGTGCCAGCAGCTTAGAACAGGGCCTCCAAGAGACCCAGTACTTC. Its protein is CASSLEQGLQETQYF.

CDR3 region: CASSGPNSGNTIYF. The DNA for the CDR3 is TGTGCCAGTTCAGGACCGAACTCTGGAAACACCATATATTTT. The chain recombines TRBV19 with TRBJ1-3; no firm D call. The V end was cut by 8 bases, the J end by 0 bases, with 11 bases between. Germline V gene sequence: CDR1 LNHDA, CDR2 SQIVND (reference sequence). CDR3 size: 14 residues.

V usage is TRBV2 and J usage is TRBJ1-5; 7 nucleotides match TRBD1. Trimming took 8 bases from V and 1 from J; bases not matched to a gene: 2. CDR3 length equals 13 residues. Germline assignment: CDR1 SNHLY and CDR2 FYNNEI. CDR3 residues: CASQGGSNQPQHF. CDR3 nucleotide sequence: TGTGCCAGCCAGGGGGGGAGCAATCAGCCCCAGCATTTT.

This clone was counted a few times. The chain links TRBV6-4 to TRBJ2-7; 11 bases line up with TRBD2. Per the germline V gene, CDR1 is MRHNA and CDR2 is SNTAGT. The CDR3 consists of 15 residues. V dropped 6 bases and J dropped 3; count of bases not matched to a gene: 7. CDR3 region: CASRTTSGGIYEQYF. As DNA, the CDR3 is TGTGCCAGCAGAACTACTAGCGGGGGCATCTACGAGCAGTACTTC.

V is TRBV28 and J is TRBJ2-6; weak D call: TRBD2 (5 bases). Deletions cut 6 bases from V and 2 bases from J, with 5 bases between. There are 13 residues in the CDR3. The germline V gene encodes CDR1 MDHEN and CDR2 SYDVKM. The CDR3 loop is CASRLAGANVLTF. CDR3 DNA: TGTGCCAGCAGACTAGCTGGGGCCAACGTCCTGACTTTC.

The chain has TRBV4-3 and TRBJ2-7, with TRBD2 identical over 15 bases. Germline trimming cut 4 bases from V and 5 bases from J; bases unmatched to any gene: 6. Per germline, CDR1 LGHNA and CDR2 YSLEER. The CDR3 totals 16 residues. CDR3 region: CASSRGLAGGLDEQYF. The CDR3 bases are TGCGCCAGCAGCCGGGGACTAGCGGGGGGCCTGGACGAGCAGTACTTC.